These 4 T cell receptor beta chains were all obtained from the same sample, sequenced in a study of T cells after yellow fever vaccination. TCRdb analysed the 5' RACE reads with MiXCR anew, one entry per CDR3 protein. The table has about 510,000 distinct CDR3 sequences, roughly a fifth seen once; the top ten hold 15% to 20%. The sequences come from PBMCs, collected approximately 22 days after the first yellow fever vaccination. Receptor source: a man aged 18 to 30 who received the YFV17D yellow fever vaccine.

V usage is TRBV5-1 and J usage is TRBJ2-2, with 7 bases lining up with TRBD1. CDR1 and CDR2 (germline): SGHRS, YFSETQ. V gave up 2 bases and J gave up 1 base; unmatched junction bases: 2. CDR3 length: 15 amino acids. CDR3: CASSFQGENTGELFF. For the CDR3, the DNA is TGCGCCAGCAGCTTTCAGGGGGAGAACACCGGGGAGCTGTTTTTT.

This clonotype was counted at least ten times. The chain links TRBV5-1 to TRBJ1-1, with D unclear. Germline-derived CDR1 and CDR2 are SGHRS and YFSETQ. Trimming took 1 base from V and 1 from J, leaving 8 bases between them. This CDR3 has 14 residues. DNA of the CDR3: TGCGCCAGCAGCTTGTTTGGGGAGAACACTGAAGCTTTCTTT. As protein: CASSLFGENTEAFF.

V usage is TRBV5-1 and J usage is TRBJ2-5; 8 nucleotides line up with TRBD1. CDR1 is SGHRS and CDR2 is YFSETQ in the germline V gene. The CDR3 runs to 14 residues. Unmatched junction bases numbered 2, after V lost 4 bases and J lost 0 bases. This chain's CDR3 is CASSGQGYQETQYF. Here the CDR3 DNA reads TGCGCCAGCAGCGGACAGGGCTACCAAGAGACCCAGTACTTC.

The chain combines TRBV29-1 with TRBJ1-2; D gene ambiguous. The CDR3 has 11 residues. Deletions cut 3 bases from V and 6 bases from J, with 8 bases between. CDR1 and CDR2 (germline): SQVTM, ANQGSEA. The CDR3 DNA is TGCAGCGTTGATAAAGGGAATGGCTACACCTTC. It specifies CSVDKGNGYTF.